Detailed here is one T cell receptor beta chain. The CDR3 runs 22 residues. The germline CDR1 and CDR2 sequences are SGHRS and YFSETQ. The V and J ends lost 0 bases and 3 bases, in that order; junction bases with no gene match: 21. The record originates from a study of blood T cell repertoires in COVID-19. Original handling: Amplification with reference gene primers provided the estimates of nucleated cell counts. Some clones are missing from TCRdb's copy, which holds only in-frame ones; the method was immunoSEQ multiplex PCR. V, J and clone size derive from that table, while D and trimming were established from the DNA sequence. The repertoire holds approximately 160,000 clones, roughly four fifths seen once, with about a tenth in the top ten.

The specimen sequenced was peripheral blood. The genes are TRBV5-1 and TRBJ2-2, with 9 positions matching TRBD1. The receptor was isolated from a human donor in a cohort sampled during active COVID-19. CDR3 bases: TGCGCCAGCAGCTTGGTAATCGGGACAGGGAAGTTCACAGGGAGGGACACCGGGGAGCTGTTTTTT. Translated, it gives CASSLVIGTGKFTGRDTGELFF.